What follows is one TCR beta chain and its context. The protocol was immunoSEQ multiplex PCR, while the TCRdb copy is restricted to in-frame clones and leaves out a portion. The sample includes approximately 84,000 clones, approximately 83% seen only once; the top ten take under 2.5%. The data derive from a study of ipilimumab plus nivolumab after autologous stem cell transplantation. Turning to the study itself: Patients received a median of about five ipilimumab and roughly 8 nivolumab doses. Both relapsed and primary refractory DLBCL were included.

V dropped 7 bases and J dropped 4 bases, with 17 bases sitting between them. Per the germline V gene, CDR1 is ENHRY and CDR2 is SYGVKD. The CDR3 is 15 amino acids. Sequencing was performed on PBMCs, taken in a trial of ipilimumab plus nivolumab as post-transplant consolidation. The V call is TRBV10-3, the J call TRBJ1-3, with D tentatively TRBD1 (5 bases). This clonotype was sampled from a male donor with diffuse large B-cell lymphoma. In DNA form, the CDR3 reads TGTGCCATCACCCGGGACCCCACTCGCGGAAACACCATATATTTT. Translated: CAITRDPTRGNTIYF.